This record looks at one T cell receptor beta chain sequence and its context. Its antigen target is currently unknown. The input lacks base qualities; no much larger clone sits a single base away. The junction shows trimming of 5 bases on V and 3 bases on J, plus 14 bases between the germline ends. The CDR3 spans 14 residues, from the cysteine through the phenylalanine. CDR3 DNA is the only sequence kept; it has 42 bases, read in frame from the first base. For CDR1 and CDR2, the germline V gene lists SGHVS and FNYEAQ. The protocol used for the library was the immunoSEQ multiplex PCR assay. Not all clones reach the TCRdb copy of this immuneACCESS table, which keeps in-frame sequences only. Checked studies attribute under half of the gap to unresolved V genes and leave the rest unexplained. The sample table records around 92,000 clones; nearly 97% of these occur just once. Of the sample, about 0.23% falls within the top ten clones.

This sample was taken from a study of technical replicates of blood from a few donors (dated by TCRdb to the late 2010s). Sample: T cells isolated from PBMCs. This receptor was identified in a human donor in good health. The rearrangement combines TRBV7-6 with TRBJ2-7; a tentative D match to TRBD2 spans 6 bases. Here is the DNA: TGTGCCAGCAGCCCGTGGGAGGATTACTACGAGCAGTACTTC. This encodes CASSPWEDYYEQYF.